One and the same sample provided the 8 T cell receptor beta chains below, sequenced in a study of blood T cell repertoires in COVID-19. Some clones are missing from TCRdb's copy, which holds only in-frame ones; the method was immunoSEQ multiplex PCR. The sample shows roughly 210,000 clones, about nine tenths of them seen only once. The sequenced sample consisted of PBMCs or T cells enriched from blood (not recorded which). Source of these receptors: a man aged 30-40 years in a cohort exposed to, infected with or recovered from COVID-19 (not recorded which).

This clone was counted a single time. The chain has TRBV7-9 and TRBJ2-1; TRBD2 matches 8 bases. Germline CDR1 reads SEHNR; CDR2 reads FQNEAQ (reference sequence). With V trimmed by 4 bases and J by 8 bases, 19 bases remained unmatched. The CDR3 contains 18 residues. CDR3 region: CASSSPGGTGGPRDEQFF. CDR3 sequence (DNA): TGTGCCAGCAGCTCCCCCGGGGGGACGGGAGGGCCAAGAGATGAGCAGTTCTTC.

The CDR3 DNA follows: TGTGCCAGCAGCTTAATGAGCGTTGAGACCCAGTACTTC. Translated: CASSLMSVETQYF. The rearrangement links TRBV7-8 to TRBJ2-5; D is ambiguous. The CDR3 has 13 residues. Germline assignment: CDR1 SGHVS and CDR2 FQNEAQ. The germline V and J ends were trimmed by 2 bases and 5 bases, with 9 bases remaining between them.

This chain links TRBV6-1 with TRBJ2-1, with D perhaps TRBD2 (6 bases). V shed 2 bases and J shed 4 bases, with 12 bases lying between them. Germline V gene sequence: CDR1 MNHNS, CDR2 SASEGT. This CDR3 comprises 15 residues. CDR3: CASSEYSGSYNEQFF. CDR3 nucleotides: TGTGCCAGCAGTGAATATAGCGGATCTTACAATGAGCAGTTCTTC.

V is TRBV28 and J is TRBJ1-2, with 8 bases aligning to TRBD1. CDR1 is MDHEN and CDR2 is SYDVKM in the germline V gene. V shed 4 bases and J 5 bases; nucleotides not matched to a gene: 3. This CDR3 has 13 amino acids. The CDR3 nucleotides are TGTGCCAGCAGTTACAGGACAGGGTATGGCTACACCTTC. It translates to CASSYRTGYGYTF.

This clone has only one observation. The chain combines TRBV28 with TRBJ1-5; tentatively, D is TRBD1 (6 bases). CDR1 and CDR2 from the germline V gene are MDHEN and SYDVKM. The CDR3 is 15 residues long. V lost 3 bases and J 4 bases, leaving 13 bases between the germline ends. The CDR3 DNA reads as TGTGCCAGCAGTTTTGTGGGGGCTAGGAATCAGCCCCAGCATTTT. It encodes CASSFVGARNQPQHF.

A single count supports this clone. The chain combines TRBV18 with TRBJ1-4; weak D call: TRBD1 (5 bases). CDR3 length: 15 amino acids. Germline CDR1 is KGHSH and CDR2 is LQKENI. The V and J ends lost 6 bases and 0 bases respectively, with 11 bases between them. This CDR3 reads CASSPDRPTNEKLFF. The CDR3 region has the DNA TGTGCCAGCTCTCCCGACAGACCAACTAATGAAAAACTGTTTTTT.

The CDR3 protein is CASSYSGRAAADTQYF. CDR3 nucleotide sequence: TGCGCCAGCAGTTATAGCGGGAGGGCCGCAGCAGATACGCAGTATTTT. This sequence joins TRBV5-1 and TRBJ2-3; the match to TRBD2 covers 11 bases. V was clipped by 5 bases and J by 4 bases; unmatched bases: 9. CDR3 size: 16 residues. Germline CDR1 is SGHRS and CDR2 is YFSETQ.

The rearrangement uses TRBV28 and TRBJ2-7; possible D gene TRBD1, 6 bases. The CDR3 totals 14 residues. From germline, CDR1 is MDHEN and CDR2 SYDVKM. Trimming stripped 10 bases from V and 3 bases from J, with 19 bases between. CDR3 sequence reads: CATSRDTANYEQYF. The CDR3 region has the DNA TGTGCCACCAGCAGGGACACGGCTAACTACGAGCAGTACTTC. The full variable domain, in which reference TRBV28 and TRBJ2-7 provide the parts outside the CDR3, is DVKVTQSSRYLVKRTGEKVFLECVQDMDHENMFWYRQDPGLGLRLIYFSYDVKMKEKGDIPEGYSVSREKKERFSLILESASTNQTSMYLCATSRDTANYEQYFGPGTRLTVT.